This is a list of T cell receptor beta chains from one sample in a study of blood T cell repertoires in COVID-19. The protocol was immunoSEQ multiplex PCR, while the TCRdb copy is restricted to in-frame clones and leaves out a portion. The sample lists hundreds of thousands of clones; roughly four fifths were seen once. The sequencing input was PBMCs or T cells enriched from blood (not recorded which). The receptor source for this set is a woman aged 45 to 65 who had been exposed to COVID-19. CDR3s leave out the opening cysteine and the closing phenylalanine or tryptophan. The order of the fields is clone size, V gene, CDR3 protein. Clone size appears in some rows only: once, few, many, or a class for an expanded clone.

abundance: -; v_gene: TRBV7-8; CDR3aa: ASSRGEGSGYT
abundance: -; v_gene: TRBV28; CDR3aa: ASTPLGLSYEQY
abundance: few; v_gene: TRBV5-1; CDR3aa: ASSRDSTNYGYT
abundance: -; v_gene: TRBV13; CDR3aa: ASSPETGTGSRVHEQF
abundance: -; v_gene: TRBV28; CDR3aa: ASGITGTSGNTIY
abundance: -; v_gene: TRBV7-9; CDR3aa: ASSLAGRLNYGYT
abundance: -; v_gene: TRBV29-1; CDR3aa: STEVKMNTEAF
abundance: -; v_gene: TRBV6-5; CDR3aa: ASSPVRGRSGYT
abundance: once; v_gene: TRBV6-5; CDR3aa: ASSRPFEANTEAF
abundance: -; v_gene: TRBV19; CDR3aa: ASRGLTGELF
abundance: -; v_gene: TRBV9; CDR3aa: ASSVDTLNTEAF
abundance: -; v_gene: TRBV19; CDR3aa: ASSIMAGGDEQF
abundance: -; v_gene: TRBV7-9; CDR3aa: ASSLGGGPYLGTEAF
abundance: once; v_gene: TRBV18; CDR3aa: ASSPIRPTGLDDYEQY
abundance: -; v_gene: TRBV29-1; CDR3aa: SPTSGGYDEQY
abundance: -; v_gene: TRBV5-1; CDR3aa: ASSPRGDINYGYT
abundance: -; v_gene: TRBV19; CDR3aa: ASSRANSGNTIY
abundance: -; v_gene: TRBV2; CDR3aa: ASSPGGLAGMGEQY
abundance: -; v_gene: TRBV4-2; CDR3aa: ASSRAGQANTGELF
abundance: -; v_gene: TRBV7-2; CDR3aa: ASSFLSGGNSPLH
abundance: -; v_gene: TRBV27; CDR3aa: ASRDNNYGYT
abundance: -; v_gene: TRBV18; CDR3aa: ASSRDRNTEAF
abundance: -; v_gene: TRBV6-6; CDR3aa: ASSVATGGNSPLH
abundance: few; v_gene: TRBV9; CDR3aa: ASSVGGSPLNTEAF
abundance: -; v_gene: TRBV7-3; CDR3aa: ASSLSGSTDTQY
abundance: -; v_gene: TRBV4-1; CDR3aa: ASSQDSPVVRARETQY
abundance: -; v_gene: TRBV28; CDR3aa: ASSSAGFSYNEQF
abundance: -; v_gene: TRBV6-4; CDR3aa: ASTVTAYEQY
abundance: once; v_gene: TRBV19; CDR3aa: ASGTGWGNTEAF
abundance: -; v_gene: TRBV30; CDR3aa: AWSPDRNTEAF
abundance: -; v_gene: TRBV19; CDR3aa: ASSKRGEETQY
abundance: once; v_gene: TRBV10-2; CDR3aa: ASSDTLTGKAF
abundance: -; v_gene: TRBV9; CDR3aa: ASSVDLGANSPLH
abundance: -; v_gene: TRBV5-4; CDR3aa: ASSFGLAGGGAETQY
abundance: -; v_gene: TRBV4-3; CDR3aa: ASSQVPSGARYEQY
abundance: -; v_gene: TRBV6-1; CDR3aa: ASSERGLTEAF
abundance: -; v_gene: TRBV5-5; CDR3aa: ASSLFGGGKQPQH
abundance: many; v_gene: TRBV12-3/TRBV12-4; CDR3aa: ASSGQRGTEAF
abundance: -; v_gene: TRBV7-9; CDR3aa: ASCRDRNEKLF
abundance: -; v_gene: TRBV6-5; CDR3aa: ASSRSELEAF
abundance: once; v_gene: TRBV27; CDR3aa: ASSRRVVSNTEAF
abundance: once; v_gene: TRBV7-8; CDR3aa: ASSSRDRQSYGYT
abundance: -; v_gene: TRBV5-4; CDR3aa: ASSSSYEQF
abundance: -; v_gene: TRBV24-1; CDR3aa: ATSDNRERNQPQH
abundance: -; v_gene: TRBV2; CDR3aa: ASSENSATNEKLF
abundance: -; v_gene: TRBV9; CDR3aa: ASSVGPRSTEAF
abundance: once; v_gene: TRBV3-1/TRBV3-2; CDR3aa: ASSLKQGTHSPLH
abundance: -; v_gene: TRBV6-5; CDR3aa: ASTYSHLSGNTIY
abundance: -; v_gene: TRBV9; CDR3aa: ASSVLMDRNTEAF
abundance: -; v_gene: TRBV19; CDR3aa: ATGVGYNEQF
abundance: -; v_gene: TRBV7-4; CDR3aa: ASSLLFTYEQY
abundance: few; v_gene: TRBV27; CDR3aa: ASSSQGTNQPQH
abundance: -; v_gene: TRBV3-1/TRBV3-2; CDR3aa: ASSQSSSGANVLT
abundance: -; v_gene: TRBV28; CDR3aa: ASTTGTGTEAF
abundance: -; v_gene: TRBV7-9; CDR3aa: ASSFSPSRDSRTEAF